Listed below are T cell receptor beta chains from one sample, sequenced in a study of T cells after yellow fever vaccination. TCRdb recomputed calls from the 5' RACE reads with MiXCR, one row per CDR3 protein. In the table there are some 350,000 distinct CDR3 sequences, 3.5% to 4.5% of which are singletons. Specimen: PBMCs, collected 5 days after the yellow fever booster vaccination. The source of these receptors is a young man who received the YFV17D yellow fever vaccine. Both conserved end residues are part of each CDR3. The order of the fields is clone size, V gene, D gene, J gene, CDR3 DNA, CDR3 protein. D genes are given only for firm matches. Expanded clones are given a class, and other clones once, few, many or no size at all.

size: few
V: TRBV2
D: -
J: TRBJ2-1
DNA: TGTGCCAGCAGTGAGGTTACAGGCTCCTACAATGAGCAGTTCTTC
CDR3: CASSEVTGSYNEQFF

size: many
V: TRBV11-3
D: TRBD2
J: TRBJ2-1
DNA: TGTGCCAGCAGCGCCAGCGGGACCTACAATGAGCAGTTCTTC
CDR3: CASSASGTYNEQFF

size: few
V: TRBV5-1
D: TRBD2
J: TRBJ2-3
DNA: TGCGCCAGCAGCTCCGGAAACCTAGCGGGGGTCGGAGATACGCAGTATTTT
CDR3: CASSSGNLAGVGDTQYF

size: few
V: TRBV7-9
D: -
J: TRBJ2-1
DNA: TGTGCCAGCAGCTTAGTGCGGGGCAACAATGAGCAGTTCTTC
CDR3: CASSLVRGNNEQFF

size: many
V: TRBV5-1
D: -
J: TRBJ2-1
DNA: TGCGCCAGCAGCTATAGGACAACTGGGAATGAGCAGTTCTTC
CDR3: CASSYRTTGNEQFF

size: -
V: TRBV28
D: -
J: TRBJ1-3
DNA: TGTGCCAGCAGTTTTTACAGTCCGAACGTGGGAGACACCATATATTTT
CDR3: CASSFYSPNVGDTIYF

size: few
V: TRBV5-1
D: TRBD2
J: TRBJ2-3
DNA: TGCGCCAGCAGCTTGTGGGGACTAGCGGTTTTCACAGATACGCAGTATTTT
CDR3: CASSLWGLAVFTDTQYF

size: -
V: TRBV7-3
D: TRBD2
J: TRBJ2-1
DNA: TGTGCCAGCAGCCTCGCGGCTAGCGGAGACTACAATGAGCAGTTCTTC
CDR3: CASSLAASGDYNEQFF

size: many
V: TRBV14
D: -
J: TRBJ1-2
DNA: TGTGCCAGCAGCCAGGGCTTCTATGGCTACACCTTC
CDR3: CASSQGFYGYTF

size: many
V: TRBV5-1
D: TRBD2
J: TRBJ2-1
DNA: TGCGCCAGCAGCGGTCAAGCGGGGGGCTCCGGCAATGAGCAGTTCTTC
CDR3: CASSGQAGGSGNEQFF

size: many
V: TRBV6-2/TRBV6-3
D: -
J: TRBJ2-1
DNA: TGTGCCAGCAGTTACTGGTCGCTACGCAATGAGCAGTTCTTC
CDR3: CASSYWSLRNEQFF

size: few
V: TRBV7-2
D: -
J: TRBJ1-6
DNA: TGTGCCAGCAGCTTAGGAGGGACACAGGTCCGATCCTATAATTCACCCCTCCACTTT
CDR3: CASSLGGTQVRSYNSPLHF

size: few
V: TRBV6-5
D: TRBD2
J: TRBJ2-5
DNA: TGTGCCAGCAGTTCAGGACTAGAGGAGACCCAGTACTTC
CDR3: CASSSGLEETQYF

size: few
V: TRBV6-2/TRBV6-3
D: -
J: TRBJ2-7
DNA: TGTGCCAGCAGTTACTCCCTTCTAAAGACCTACGAGCAGTACTTC
CDR3: CASSYSLLKTYEQYF

size: many
V: TRBV7-3
D: -
J: TRBJ2-5
DNA: TGTGCCAGCAGCAGCCAGGGGGGCCAAGAGACCCAGTACTTC
CDR3: CASSSQGGQETQYF

size: -
V: TRBV5-1
D: TRBD2
J: TRBJ2-7
DNA: TGCGCCAGCAGCTTGCCCCTAGCGGGGGGTGGTGAGCAGTACTTC
CDR3: CASSLPLAGGGEQYF

size: -
V: TRBV19
D: -
J: TRBJ1-1
DNA: TGTGCCAGTAGTATTTGGGAGGGAAGCCACACTGAAGCTTTCTTT
CDR3: CASSIWEGSHTEAFF

size: -
V: TRBV6-5
D: -
J: TRBJ1-4
DNA: TGTGCCAGCAGTAGGTGGGAAATGCGTGAAAAACTGTTTTTT
CDR3: CASSRWEMREKLFF

size: few
V: TRBV29-1
D: TRBD2
J: TRBJ2-7
DNA: TGCAGCGTTGAACAGCGGGGGGGCGGCGAGCAGTACTTC
CDR3: CSVEQRGGGEQYF

size: many
V: TRBV9
D: -
J: TRBJ2-7
DNA: TGTGCCAGCAGCGTAAAGGCGGGGGCGGGTGAGCAGTACTTC
CDR3: CASSVKAGAGEQYF